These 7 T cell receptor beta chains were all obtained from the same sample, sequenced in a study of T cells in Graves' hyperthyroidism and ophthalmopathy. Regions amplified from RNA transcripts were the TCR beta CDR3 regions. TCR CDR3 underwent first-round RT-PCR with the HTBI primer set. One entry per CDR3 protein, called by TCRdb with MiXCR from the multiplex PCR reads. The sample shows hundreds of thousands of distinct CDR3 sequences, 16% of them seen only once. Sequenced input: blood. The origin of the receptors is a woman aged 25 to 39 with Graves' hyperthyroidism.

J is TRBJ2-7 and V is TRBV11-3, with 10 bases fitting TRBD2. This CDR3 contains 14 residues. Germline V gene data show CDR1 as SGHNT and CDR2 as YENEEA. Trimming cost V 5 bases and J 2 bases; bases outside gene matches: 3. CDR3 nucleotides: TGTGCCAGCAGCACTAGCGGGGTTCCCTACGAGCAGTACTTC. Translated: CASSTSGVPYEQYF.

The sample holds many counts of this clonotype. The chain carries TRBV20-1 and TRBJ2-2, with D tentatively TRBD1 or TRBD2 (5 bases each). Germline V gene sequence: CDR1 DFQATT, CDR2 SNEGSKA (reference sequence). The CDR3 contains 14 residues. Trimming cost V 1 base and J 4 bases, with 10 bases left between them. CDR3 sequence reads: CSARVGPPTGELFF. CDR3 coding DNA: TGCAGTGCTAGAGTGGGACCGCCCACCGGGGAGCTGTTTTTT.

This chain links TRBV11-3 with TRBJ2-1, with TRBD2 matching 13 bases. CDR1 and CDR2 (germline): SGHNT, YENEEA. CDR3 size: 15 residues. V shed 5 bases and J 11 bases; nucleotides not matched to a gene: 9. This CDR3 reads CASSPGTSGIRKQFF. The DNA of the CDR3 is TGTGCCAGCAGCCCTGGGACTAGCGGGATACGGAAGCAGTTCTTC.

The CDR3, as DNA: TGCAGCGTTGAAGTAAAACCCAGCGGGGGGTACAATGAGCAGTTCTTC. Its translation is CSVEVKPSGGYNEQFF. This sequence joins TRBV29-1 and TRBJ2-1; TRBD2 matches at 9 bases. CDR3 length: 16 residues. The junction had 8 bases not matched to a gene; V was cut back by 1 base and J by 4 bases. CDR1 and CDR2 (germline): SQVTM, ANQGSEA.

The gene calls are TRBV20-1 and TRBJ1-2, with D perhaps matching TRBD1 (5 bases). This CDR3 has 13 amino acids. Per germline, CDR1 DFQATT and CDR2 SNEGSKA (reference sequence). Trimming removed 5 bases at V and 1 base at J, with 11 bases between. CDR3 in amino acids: CSAGDGFNYGYTF. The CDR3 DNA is TGCAGTGCTGGGGACGGGTTTAACTATGGCTACACCTTC.

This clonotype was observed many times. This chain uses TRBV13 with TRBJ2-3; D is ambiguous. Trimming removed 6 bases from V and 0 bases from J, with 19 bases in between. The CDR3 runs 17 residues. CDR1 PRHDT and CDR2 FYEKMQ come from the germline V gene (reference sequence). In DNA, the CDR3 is TGTGCCAGCAGTCGACGATGGACGGATCCTAGCACAGATACGCAGTATTTT. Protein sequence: CASSRRWTDPSTDTQYF.

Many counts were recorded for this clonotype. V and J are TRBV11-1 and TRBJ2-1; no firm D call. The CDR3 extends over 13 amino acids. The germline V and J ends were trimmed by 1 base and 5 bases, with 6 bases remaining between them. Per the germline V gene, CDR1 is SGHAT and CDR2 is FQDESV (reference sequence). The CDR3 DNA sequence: TGTGCCAGCAGCTTAGGGGAAAACAATGAGCAGTTCTTC. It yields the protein CASSLGENNEQFF.